This T cell receptor beta chain was captured in a study of metastatic and nonmetastatic thyroid tumors. The germline V and J ends were trimmed by 6 bases and 6 bases, with 12 bases remaining between them. From germline, CDR1 is LNHDA and CDR2 SQIVND (reference sequence). The CDR3 loop spans 14 amino acids. This clone was found a few times. Not a single patient had been given any form of treatment at any point before undergoing thyroid surgery. From the PCR reads, TCRdb re-called clones with MiXCR. The table has some 37,000 clones, about 45% seen once; the top ten hold around 22%. Sequencing input: tumor tissue. The sequence was obtained from a male donor with papillary thyroid cancer or a benign thyroid nodule (not recorded which). Some clones in this sample may be carry-over from other donors' samples. The chain joins TRBV19 to TRBJ1-6; tentative D call: TRBD1 (6 bases). The CDR3 protein is CASRIQGTNSPLHF. CDR3 nucleotide sequence: TGTGCCAGTAGGATACAGGGAACTAATTCACCCCTCCACTTT.